Listed here is a single T cell receptor (beta chain). Its antigen is still unknown. The V end was cut by 2 bases, the J end by 2 bases, with 19 bases between. The germline V gene has CDR1 MNHEY and CDR2 SMNVEV (reference sequence). This CDR3 has 17 amino acids. The data are from a study of shared clonotypes between healthy human individuals. In the study overall: Three CD4 naive, three CD4 memory, two CD8 naive and one CD8 memory plate were used per donor. Study-wide results and caveats: Sorted-subset sequencing, rarefaction showed, was incomplete despite large depth.

The DNA input per sorted-subset replicate PCR was roughly 0.2 ug, corresponding to tens of thousands of T cell genomes. Clones were read by immunoSEQ multiplex PCR, and TCRdb kept only the in-frame ones, dropping some. The sample yields 950,000 to 1,100,000 clones, 70% to 80% seen once. The sequenced sample was memory CD4+ T cells sorted from blood. The subset: CD45RA-negative fraction. The TCR was taken from a man aged 18 to 30 in good health. J is TRBJ2-7 and V is TRBV27, with D possibly TRBD2 on 5 matching bases. In DNA form, the CDR3 reads TGTGCCAGCAGTTTAGGCCCTCCTTTAGCGTTAGCCTACGAGCAGTACTTC. It yields the protein CASSLGPPLALAYEQYF.